Only a few counts were recorded for the clone carrying this TCR beta chain. The antigen is unknown. Sample-barcoded 5' priming and a J-beta primer mix drove a second PCR of about 7 to 12 cycles. All cDNA molecules were each tagged by a template-switch adaptor with 12 random nucleotides. TCRdb itself ran the 5' RACE reads through MiXCR, one entry per CDR3 protein. The sample has 950,000 to 1,200,000 distinct CDR3 sequences; roughly two fifths are singletons. Extraction yielded at least 5.5 micrograms of total RNA per sample. This record comes from a study of blood T cells in healthy people across ages. This CDR3 is built from 13 residues. General study findings and limits: Total diversity from one million sequenced T cells was likely underestimated. Aged donors had fewer naive CD4+ cells and lower diversity than long-lived donors.

V is TRBV12-3 or TRBV12-4 and J is TRBJ2-5, with D perhaps TRBD1 (6 bases). With the DNA end fitting TRBJ2-7 better, the J assignment may be wrong. This TCR was recovered from a man younger than 30 in good health. Specimen: blood. This CDR3 reads CASSGTLGYEQYF. The CDR3 DNA follows: TGTGCCAGCAGTGGGACACTAGGCTACGAGCAGTACTTC.